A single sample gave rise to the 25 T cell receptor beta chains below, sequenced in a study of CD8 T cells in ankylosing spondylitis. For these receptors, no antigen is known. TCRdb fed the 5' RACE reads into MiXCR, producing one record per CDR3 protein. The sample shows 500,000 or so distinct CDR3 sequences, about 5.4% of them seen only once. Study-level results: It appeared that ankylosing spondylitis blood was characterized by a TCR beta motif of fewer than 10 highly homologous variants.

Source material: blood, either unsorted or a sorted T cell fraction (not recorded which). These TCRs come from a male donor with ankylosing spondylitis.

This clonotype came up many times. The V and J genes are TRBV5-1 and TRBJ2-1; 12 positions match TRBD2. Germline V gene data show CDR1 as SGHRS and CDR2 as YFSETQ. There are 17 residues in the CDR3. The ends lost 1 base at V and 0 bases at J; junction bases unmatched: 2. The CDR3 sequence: CASSLPTSGSSYNEQFF. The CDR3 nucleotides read TGCGCCAGCAGCTTGCCGACTAGCGGGAGCTCCTACAATGAGCAGTTCTTC. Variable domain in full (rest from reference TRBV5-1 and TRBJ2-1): KAGVTQTPRYLIKTRGQQVTLSCSPISGHRSVSWYQQTPGQGLQFLFEYFSETQRNKGNFPGRFSGRQFSNSRSEMNVSTLELGDSALYLCASSLPTSGSSYNEQFFGPGTRLTVL.

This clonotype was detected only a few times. The CDR3 DNA reads TGTGCCAGCAGTTTACCGGGGCTGGGGGCCAAAAACATTCAGTACTTC. This sequence encodes CASSLPGLGAKNIQYF. The rearrangement uses TRBV28 and TRBJ2-4; the D gene could be TRBD1 or TRBD2 (5 bases each). Trimming left V 2 bases short and J 1 base short, with 12 bases between. Germline assignment: CDR1 MDHEN and CDR2 SYDVKM. The CDR3 runs 16 residues.

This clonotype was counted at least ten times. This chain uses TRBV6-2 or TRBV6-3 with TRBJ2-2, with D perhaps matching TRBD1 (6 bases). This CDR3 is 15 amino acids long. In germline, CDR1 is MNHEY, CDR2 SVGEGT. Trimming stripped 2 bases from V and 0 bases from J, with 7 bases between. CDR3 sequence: CASSYRGTNTGELFF. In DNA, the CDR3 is TGTGCCAGCAGTTACAGGGGGACGAACACCGGGGAGCTGTTTTTT.

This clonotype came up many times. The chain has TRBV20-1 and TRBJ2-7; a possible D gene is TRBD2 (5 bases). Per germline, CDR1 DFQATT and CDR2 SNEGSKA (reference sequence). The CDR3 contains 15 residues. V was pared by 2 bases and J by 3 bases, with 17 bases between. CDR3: CSARSIAGINYEQYF. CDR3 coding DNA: TGCAGTGCTAGAAGTATCGCCGGGATTAACTACGAGCAGTACTTC.

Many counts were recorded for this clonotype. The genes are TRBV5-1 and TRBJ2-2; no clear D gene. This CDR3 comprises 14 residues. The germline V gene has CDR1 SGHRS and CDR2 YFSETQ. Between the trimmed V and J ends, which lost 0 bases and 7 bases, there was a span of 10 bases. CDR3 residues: CASSLDGVGGELFF. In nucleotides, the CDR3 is TGCGCCAGCAGCTTGGACGGTGTGGGCGGGGAGCTGTTTTTT.

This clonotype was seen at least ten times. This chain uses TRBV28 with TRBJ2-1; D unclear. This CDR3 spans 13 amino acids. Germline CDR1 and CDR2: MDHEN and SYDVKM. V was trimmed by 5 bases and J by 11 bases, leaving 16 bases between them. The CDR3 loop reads CASSPTQTEKQFF. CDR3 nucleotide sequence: TGTGCCAGCAGTCCTACACAGACTGAAAAGCAGTTCTTC.

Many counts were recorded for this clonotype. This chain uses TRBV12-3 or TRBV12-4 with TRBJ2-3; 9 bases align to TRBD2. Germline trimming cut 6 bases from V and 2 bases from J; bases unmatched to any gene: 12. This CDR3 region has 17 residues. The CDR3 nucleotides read TGTGCCAGCAGCCAACCCTTAGCGGGAGCTTCCACAGATACGCAGTATTTT. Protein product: CASSQPLAGASTDTQYF.

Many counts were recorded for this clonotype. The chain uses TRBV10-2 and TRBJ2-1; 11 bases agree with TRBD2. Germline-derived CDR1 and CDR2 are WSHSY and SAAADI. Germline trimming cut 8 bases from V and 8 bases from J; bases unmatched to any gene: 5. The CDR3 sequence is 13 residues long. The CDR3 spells CASVLAGGHEQFF. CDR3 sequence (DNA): TGCGCCAGCGTCCTAGCGGGAGGCCATGAGCAGTTCTTC.

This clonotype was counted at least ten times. CDR3 residues: CSAWGSVYNEQFF. As DNA, the CDR3 is TGCAGTGCATGGGGGAGCGTCTACAATGAGCAGTTCTTC. V is TRBV20-1 and J is TRBJ2-1, with D perhaps TRBD1 or TRBD2 (5 bases each). The CDR3 runs to 13 residues. CDR1 and CDR2 (germline): DFQATT, SNEGSKA (reference sequence). Trimming left V 6 bases short and J 3 bases short, with 12 bases between.

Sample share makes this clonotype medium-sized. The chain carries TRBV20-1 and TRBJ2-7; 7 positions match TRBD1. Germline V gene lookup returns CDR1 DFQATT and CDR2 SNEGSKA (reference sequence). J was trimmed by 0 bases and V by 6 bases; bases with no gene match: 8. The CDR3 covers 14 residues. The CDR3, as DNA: TGCAGTGCGAACCTCAGGGGGAACTCCTACGAGCAGTACTTC. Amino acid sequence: CSANLRGNSYEQYF.

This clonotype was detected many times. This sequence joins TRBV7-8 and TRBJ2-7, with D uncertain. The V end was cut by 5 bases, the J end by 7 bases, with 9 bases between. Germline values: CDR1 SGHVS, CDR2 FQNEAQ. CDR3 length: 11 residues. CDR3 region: CASSRSGEQYF. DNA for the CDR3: TGTGCCAGCAGCCGCTCTGGGGAGCAGTACTTC.

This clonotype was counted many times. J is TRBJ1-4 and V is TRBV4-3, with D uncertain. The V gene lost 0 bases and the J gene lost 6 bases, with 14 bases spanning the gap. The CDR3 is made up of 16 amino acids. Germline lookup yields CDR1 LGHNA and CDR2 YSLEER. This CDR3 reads CASSQDKQVEDEKLFF. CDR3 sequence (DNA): TGCGCCAGCAGCCAAGACAAGCAGGTTGAGGATGAAAAACTGTTTTTT.

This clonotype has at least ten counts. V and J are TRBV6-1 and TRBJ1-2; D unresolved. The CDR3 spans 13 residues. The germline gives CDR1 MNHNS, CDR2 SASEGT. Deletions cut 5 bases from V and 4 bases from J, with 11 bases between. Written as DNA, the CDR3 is TGTGCCAGCAGTCCTGCCGGGATCTATGGCTACACCTTC. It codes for CASSPAGIYGYTF.

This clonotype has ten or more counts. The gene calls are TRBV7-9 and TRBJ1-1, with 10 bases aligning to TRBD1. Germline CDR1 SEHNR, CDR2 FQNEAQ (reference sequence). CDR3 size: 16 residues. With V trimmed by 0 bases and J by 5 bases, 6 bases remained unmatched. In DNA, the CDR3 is TGTGCCAGCAGCTTAGCCCGGACAGGGGGTTTGACTGAAGCTTTCTTT. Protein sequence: CASSLARTGGLTEAFF.

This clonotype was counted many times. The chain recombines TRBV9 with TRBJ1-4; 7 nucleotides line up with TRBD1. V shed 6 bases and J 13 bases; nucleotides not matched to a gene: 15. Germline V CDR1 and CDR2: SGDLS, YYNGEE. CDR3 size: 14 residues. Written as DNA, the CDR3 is TGTGCCAGCAACCGAGACGGGACAGCCACAAGACTGTTTTTT. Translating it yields CASNRDGTATRLFF.

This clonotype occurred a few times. The CDR3 DNA is TGTGCCAGCAGCCAAGAGGCAGGGGGCCGGGAGACCCAGTACTTC. This gives the protein CASSQEAGGRETQYF. The V gene is TRBV4-2, the J gene TRBJ2-5; 8 bases align to TRBD1. V shed 0 bases and J 5 bases; nucleotides not matched to a gene: 5. The CDR3 runs to 15 residues. Germline V CDR1 and CDR2: LGHNA, YNFKEQ.

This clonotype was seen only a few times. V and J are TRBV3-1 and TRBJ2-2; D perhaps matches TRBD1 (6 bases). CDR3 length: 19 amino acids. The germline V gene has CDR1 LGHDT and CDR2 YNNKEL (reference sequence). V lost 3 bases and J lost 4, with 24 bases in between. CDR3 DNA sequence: TGTGCCAGCAGCCATGAGGGATGGGATGACAGGAACCCCACCGGGGAGCTGTTTTTT. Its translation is CASSHEGWDDRNPTGELFF.

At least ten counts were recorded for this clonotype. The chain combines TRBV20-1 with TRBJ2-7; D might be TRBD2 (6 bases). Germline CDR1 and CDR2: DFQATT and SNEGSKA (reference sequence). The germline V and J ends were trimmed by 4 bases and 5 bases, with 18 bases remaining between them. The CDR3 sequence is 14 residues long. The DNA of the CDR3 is TGCAGTGCTACCCGGGACTCGGCAGCCCACGAGCAGTACTTC. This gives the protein CSATRDSAAHEQYF.

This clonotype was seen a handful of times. The CDR3 spells CASRPDRGLLTSGSYEQYF. The CDR3 nucleotides read TGTGCCAGCAGACCCGACAGGGGGCTACTGACTAGCGGGTCCTACGAGCAGTACTTC. The V and J genes are TRBV11-1 and TRBJ2-7; D may correspond to TRBD1 or TRBD2 (10 bases each). There are 19 residues in the CDR3. The germline CDR1 and CDR2 sequences are SGHAT and FQDESV (reference sequence). Trimming removed 6 bases from V and 1 base from J, with 28 bases in between.

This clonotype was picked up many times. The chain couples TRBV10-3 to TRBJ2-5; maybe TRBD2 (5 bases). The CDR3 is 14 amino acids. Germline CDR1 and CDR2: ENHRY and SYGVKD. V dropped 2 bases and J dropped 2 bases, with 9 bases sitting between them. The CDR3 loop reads CAISEGGKQETQYF. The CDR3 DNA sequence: TGTGCCATCAGTGAGGGAGGTAAACAAGAGACCCAGTACTTC.

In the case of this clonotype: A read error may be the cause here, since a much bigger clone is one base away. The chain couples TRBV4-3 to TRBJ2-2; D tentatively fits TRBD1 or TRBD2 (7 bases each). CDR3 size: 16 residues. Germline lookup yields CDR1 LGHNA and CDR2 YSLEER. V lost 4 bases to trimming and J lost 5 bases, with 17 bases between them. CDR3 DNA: TGCGCCAGCAGCCCCCGTCCAGGGGGAGGGACCGGGGAGCTGTTTTTT. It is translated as CASSPRPGGGTGELFF.

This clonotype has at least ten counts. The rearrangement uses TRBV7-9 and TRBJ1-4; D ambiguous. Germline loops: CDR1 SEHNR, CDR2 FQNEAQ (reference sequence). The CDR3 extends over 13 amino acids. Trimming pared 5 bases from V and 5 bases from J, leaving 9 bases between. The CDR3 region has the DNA TGTGCCAGCAGCCGCGGACGGAATGAAAAACTGTTTTTT. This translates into CASSRGRNEKLFF.

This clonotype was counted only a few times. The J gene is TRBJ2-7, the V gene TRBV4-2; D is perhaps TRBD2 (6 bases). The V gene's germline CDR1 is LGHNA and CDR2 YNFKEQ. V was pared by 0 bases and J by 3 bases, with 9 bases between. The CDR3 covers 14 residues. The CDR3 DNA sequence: TGTGCCAGCAGCCAAGATCCGCGGGGCTACGAGCAGTACTTC. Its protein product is CASSQDPRGYEQYF.

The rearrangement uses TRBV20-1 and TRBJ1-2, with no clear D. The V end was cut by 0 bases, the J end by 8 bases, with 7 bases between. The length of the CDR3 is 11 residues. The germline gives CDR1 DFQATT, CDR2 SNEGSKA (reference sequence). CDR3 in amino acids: CSARDYQGYTF. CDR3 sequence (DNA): TGCAGTGCTAGAGACTACCAAGGCTACACCTTC.

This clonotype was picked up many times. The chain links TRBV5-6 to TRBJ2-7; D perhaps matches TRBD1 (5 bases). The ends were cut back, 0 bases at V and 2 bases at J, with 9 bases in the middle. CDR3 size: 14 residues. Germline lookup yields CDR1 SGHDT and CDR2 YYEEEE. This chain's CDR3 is CASSLGQYPYEQYF. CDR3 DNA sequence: TGTGCCAGCAGCTTGGGACAGTATCCCTACGAGCAGTACTTC.